This T cell receptor (beta chain) was retrieved from a study of cytomegalovirus exposure and HLA in healthy donors. Study conclusions and caveats: The productive fraction for most TCR beta V segments was about 90% or about 30% in an earlier analysis. The study reported that TCR beta sequences accurately predicted HLA-A and HLA-B alleles in most subjects. Among donors in an Asian-associated ancestry cluster, a later analysis reportedly found fewer N-insertions than the approximately 700-donor mean. Later analysis identified around 15,000 TCR beta sequences associated with HLA alleles, using a false discovery rate threshold of 0.05.

With respect to this clone: The antigen is not known.

V lost 6 bases to trimming and J lost 12 bases; unmatched junction nucleotides: 12. This CDR3 region has 15 residues. In germline, CDR1 is MGHDK, CDR2 SYGVNS. The PCR employed 60 Vbeta primers together with 13 Jbeta primers. Here immunoSEQ multiplex PCR was the method, and the copy in TCRdb shows in-frame clones only, minus some. The table lists approximately 76,000 clones, over 65% of them singletons, with about 16% in the top ten. The chain links TRBV25-1 to TRBJ1-6, with 9 bases matching TRBD1. Sequenced material: PBMCs. This sequence was found in a woman aged 40 to 49 in good health and CMV-seropositive. The CDR3 spells CASSDPGQGSKPLHF. The CDR3 DNA reads TGTGCCAGCAGCGACCCGGGACAGGGTTCTAAACCCCTCCACTTT.